Presented here are 26 T cell receptor beta chains from one specimen sequenced in a study of cytomegalovirus exposure and HLA in healthy donors. The PCR ran on 60 Vbeta and 13 Jbeta primers. Sequencing used immunoSEQ multiplex PCR; TCRdb keeps in-frame clones, though not all of them. The sample consists of 60,000 to 85,000 clones, about four fifths of them appearing once. Input material: PBMCs. The receptors derive from a male donor in good health and CMV-seropositive.

The rearrangement links TRBV10-1 to TRBJ2-5; D is unresolved. The J call may be mistaken, given a closer DNA end match to TRBJ2-7. Germline values: CDR1 WNHNN, CDR2 SYGVQD (reference sequence). The length of the CDR3 is 10 residues. In DNA, the CDR3 is TGCGCCAGCAGTCCGGTCGAGCAGTACTTC. As protein: CASSPVEQYF.

The chain is built from TRBV30 and TRBJ2-5, with D maybe TRBD1 (6 bases). Germline CDR1 is GTSNPN and CDR2 is SVGIG (reference sequence). The CDR3 length is 15 residues. V lost 0 bases, J lost 2 bases, and 13 bases lay in between. The CDR3 region has the DNA TGTGCCTGGAGTGTACATCAGGGGTCTCAAGAGACCCAGTACTTC. Translating gives CAWSVHQGSQETQYF. The entire variable domain, with the rest obtained from reference TRBV30 and TRBJ2-5, is as follows: SQTIHQWPATLVQPVGSPLSLECTVEGTSNPNLYWYRQAAGRGLQLLFYSVGIGQISSEVPQNLSASRPQDRQFILSSKKLLLSDSGFYLCAWSVHQGSQETQYFGPGTRLLVL.

The rearrangement joins TRBV30 to TRBJ1-1; 9 nucleotides agree with TRBD1. The CDR3 runs 14 residues. V lost 7 bases, J lost 4 bases, and 10 bases stayed unmatched. From germline, CDR1 is GTSNPN and CDR2 SVGIG (reference sequence). CDR3 in DNA: TGTGCCTCCCGGGACAGGGCCTTGGGCACTGAAGCTTTCTTT. It translates to CASRDRALGTEAFF. Full variable domain (remainder filled in from reference TRBV30 and TRBJ1-1): SQTIHQWPATLVQPVGSPLSLECTVEGTSNPNLYWYRQAAGRGLQLLFYSVGIGQISSEVPQNLSASRPQDRQFILSSKKLLLSDSGFYLCASRDRALGTEAFFGQGTRLTVV.

The chain carries TRBV4-1 and TRBJ1-1; D call uncertain. The CDR3 consists of 14 residues. The germline V gene has CDR1 MGHRA and CDR2 YSYEKL. Trimming removed 0 bases from V and 0 bases from J, with 5 bases in between. CDR3 bases: TGCGCCAGCAGCCAAGATCAGGTGAACACTGAAGCTTTCTTT. This gives the protein CASSQDQVNTEAFF.

This chain uses TRBV19 with TRBJ1-1; 7 bases match TRBD1. This CDR3 is built from 17 residues. Germline values: CDR1 LNHDA, CDR2 SQIVND (reference sequence). V dropped 3 bases and J dropped 0; count of bases not matched to a gene: 10. CDR3 DNA: TGTGCCAGTAGTATTCGGCCGCGAGGGGGCCTGAACACTGAAGCTTTCTTT. Translating gives CASSIRPRGGLNTEAFF.

The chain recombines TRBV18 with TRBJ2-7; 9 bases map to TRBD1. Germline CDR1 and CDR2: KGHSH and LQKENI. V trimming: 3 bases; J trimming: 2 bases; junction bases outside the gene matches: 5. This CDR3 spans 15 amino acids. As DNA, the CDR3 is TGTGCCAGCTCACCCACGGGACAGGGCCCCTACGAGCAGTACTTC. Residues: CASSPTGQGPYEQYF. The entire variable domain, with the rest obtained from reference TRBV18 and TRBJ2-7, is as follows: NAGVMQNPRHLVRRRGQEARLRCSPMKGHSHVYWYRQLPEEGLKFMVYLQKENIIDESGMPKERFSAEFPKEGPSILRIQQVVRGDSAAYFCASSPTGQGPYEQYFGPGTRLTVT.

This sequence joins TRBV10-3 and TRBJ2-7; 7 bases line up with TRBD1. This CDR3 has 15 amino acids. CDR1 ENHRY and CDR2 SYGVKD come from the germline V gene. The V segment lost 6 bases and the J segment 7 bases; nucleotides outside the gene matches: 15. The DNA of the CDR3 is TGTGCCATCAGGGCAGGGCGGACAGGCATGGAGGAGCAGTACTTC. Translated: CAIRAGRTGMEEQYF.

This clone has only one observation. The gene calls are TRBV18 and TRBJ1-2; possibly TRBD1 for D (6 bases). Germline V gene sequence: CDR1 KGHSH, CDR2 LQKENI. This CDR3 is built from 15 residues. The germline V and J ends were trimmed by 4 bases and 8 bases, with 20 bases remaining between them. The CDR3 loop is CASSLRDRSQGGYTF. For the CDR3, the DNA is TGTGCCAGCTCACTTCGAGACAGGTCTCAGGGCGGCTACACCTTC. Together with reference TRBV18 and TRBJ1-2, the CDR3 gives the full variable domain: NAGVMQNPRHLVRRRGQEARLRCSPMKGHSHVYWYRQLPEEGLKFMVYLQKENIIDESGMPKERFSAEFPKEGPSILRIQQVVRGDSAAYFCASSLRDRSQGGYTFGSGTRLTVV.

This clone was seen more than once but under ten times. The V call is TRBV30, the J call TRBJ2-3; possible D gene TRBD2, 7 bases. The CDR3 length is 14 residues. Germline lookup yields CDR1 GTSNPN and CDR2 SVGIG (reference sequence). V was trimmed by 5 bases and J by 1 base, leaving 13 bases between them. As DNA, the CDR3 is TGTGCCTGGGGGAGGGGGGGTGGCACAGATACGCAGTATTTT. Amino acid sequence: CAWGRGGGTDTQYF.

The chain recombines TRBV9 with TRBJ2-1; 7 nucleotides align to TRBD1. CDR3 length: 15 residues. The germline V gene has CDR1 SGDLS and CDR2 YYNGEE. V shed 0 bases, J shed 4 bases, and the junction held 4 bases outside the gene matches. The CDR3 reads CASSVEGGPYNEQFF. CDR3 sequence (DNA): TGTGCCAGCAGCGTAGAAGGGGGCCCATACAATGAGCAGTTCTTC.

This clone has only a few counts. The rearrangement uses TRBV5-6 and TRBJ1-3, with D possibly matching TRBD1 (6 bases). The CDR3 is 14 residues long. Trimming cost V 5 bases and J 3 bases, with 12 bases left between them. The V gene's germline CDR1 is SGHDT and CDR2 YYEEEE. The CDR3: CASSFGTLGNTIYF. The CDR3 bases are TGTGCCAGCAGTTTCGGGACACTTGGAAACACCATATATTTT.

This clone was counted only a few times. The V gene is TRBV9, the J gene TRBJ2-1, with D perhaps TRBD2 (5 bases). With 4 bases removed from V and 9 bases from J, the gap between germline ends came to 17 bases. The CDR3 sequence is 14 residues long. Germline assignment: CDR1 SGDLS and CDR2 YYNGEE. The CDR3 loop reads CASSPGVTKGEQFF. CDR3 nucleotide sequence: TGTGCCAGCAGCCCCGGGGTTACCAAGGGTGAGCAGTTCTTC.

The chain carries TRBV4-2 and TRBJ2-2, with TRBD1 matching 9 bases. Germline assignment: CDR1 LGHNA and CDR2 YNFKEQ. V was clipped by 2 bases and J by 1 base; unmatched bases: 5. The CDR3 is made up of 17 amino acids. The CDR3 is CASSQIKGQGNTGELFF. The CDR3 nucleotides read TGTGCCAGCAGCCAAATAAAGGGACAGGGGAACACCGGGGAGCTGTTTTTT.

The chain is built from TRBV7-7 and TRBJ2-7; D is undetermined. Germline V CDR1 and CDR2: SSHAT, FNYEAQ (reference sequence). The ends were cut back, 6 bases at V and 0 bases at J, with 9 bases in the middle. The CDR3 is made up of 13 amino acids. The CDR3 loop is CASSYADSYEQYF. The CDR3 DNA sequence: TGTGCCAGCAGTTATGCGGACTCCTACGAGCAGTACTTC. The variable domain in full, with the rest retrieved from reference TRBV7-7 and TRBJ2-7, is GAGVSQSPRYKVTKRGQDVTLRCDPISSHATLYWYQQALGQGPEFLTYFNYEAQPDKSGLPSDRFSAERPEGSISTLTIQRTEQRDSAMYRCASSYADSYEQYFGPGTRLTVT.

J is TRBJ1-2 and V is TRBV5-8; the match to TRBD1 covers 10 bases. The CDR3 length is 13 residues. Germline V gene data show CDR1 as SGHTS and CDR2 as YDEGEE. Trimming took 5 bases from V and 4 from J; bases not matched to a gene: 2. The DNA for the CDR3 is TGTGCCAGCAGTTGGGACAGGGGCTATGGCTACACCTTC. This sequence encodes CASSWDRGYGYTF. The full variable domain, completed using reference TRBV5-8 and TRBJ1-2, is EAGVTQSPTHLIKTRGQQATLRCSPISGHTSVYWYQQALGLGLQFLLWYDEGEERNRGNFPPRFSGRQFPNYSSELNVNALELEDSALYLCASSWDRGYGYTFGSGTRLTVV.

The gene calls are TRBV27 and TRBJ1-6; D is perhaps TRBD1 (5 bases). V was clipped by 5 bases and J by 5 bases, with 10 bases between them. The CDR3 length is 14 residues. The germline V gene encodes CDR1 MNHEY and CDR2 SMNVEV (reference sequence). The CDR3 here is CASSPDRDNSPLHF. The CDR3 nucleotides are TGTGCCAGCAGTCCCGACAGAGATAATTCACCCCTCCACTTT.

The rearrangement uses TRBV29-1 and TRBJ1-2; weak D call: TRBD1 (5 bases). Looked up from germline, CDR1 is SQVTM and CDR2 is ANQGSEA. The CDR3 has 12 amino acids. The V end lost 7 bases, the J end lost 2 bases, and 11 bases lay between the germline ends. The CDR3 coding sequence is TGCAGCGACTTGGACACAAACTATGGCTACACCTTC. It is translated as CSDLDTNYGYTF.

The DNA for the CDR3 is TGTGCCAGTAGTATAGCTAGCGGGGAGACCCAGTACTTC. Residues: CASSIASGETQYF. J is TRBJ2-5 and V is TRBV19; 8 bases are a match to TRBD2. The CDR3 runs 13 residues. Germline-derived CDR1 and CDR2 are LNHDA and SQIVND (reference sequence). Trimming cost V 1 base and J 5 bases; bases outside gene matches: 0.

The chain combines TRBV7-2 with TRBJ2-3; D ambiguous. The CDR3 spans 15 residues. Germline V CDR1 and CDR2: SGHTA, FQGNSA. V lost 6 bases, J lost 6 bases, and 19 bases lay in between. This CDR3 reads CASSHRPVSADTQYF. The CDR3 region has the DNA TGTGCCAGCAGTCATCGTCCCGTATCCGCGGATACGCAGTATTTT.

The rearrangement uses TRBV2 and TRBJ2-4; 7 bases line up with TRBD1. The ends lost 6 bases at V and 0 bases at J; junction bases unmatched: 8. From germline, CDR1 is SNHLY and CDR2 FYNNEI. The CDR3 totals 16 residues. In nucleotides, the CDR3 is TGTGCCAGCAGGCCCGGGACAGCGATAGCCAAAAACATTCAGTACTTC. It codes for CASRPGTAIAKNIQYF. Based on the CDR3 plus reference TRBV2 and TRBJ2-4, the full variable domain is EPEVTQTPSHQVTQMGQEVILRCVPISNHLYFYWYRQILGQKVEFLVSFYNNEISEKSEIFDDQFSVERPDGSNFTLKIRSTKLEDSAMYFCASRPGTAIAKNIQYFGAGTRLSVL.

This clone was seen only once. The V and J genes are TRBV5-4 and TRBJ2-1; TRBD2 agrees at 11 bases. The junction had 1 base not matched to a gene; V was cut back by 0 bases and J by 2 bases. Germline CDR1 SGHNT, CDR2 YYREEE (reference sequence). The CDR3 covers 16 residues. Here the CDR3 DNA reads TGTGCCAGCAGCTTGGGGGGACTAGCGGCCTACAATGAGCAGTTCTTC. The encoded protein is CASSLGGLAAYNEQFF.

The genes are TRBV19 and TRBJ2-1; weak D call: TRBD1 (5 bases). The germline gives CDR1 LNHDA, CDR2 SQIVND (reference sequence). V was cut by 4 bases and J by 10 bases, with 14 bases left in between. The CDR3 is 13 residues long. The CDR3 region has the DNA TGTGCCAGTAGTAGGCAGGGCTCGCGGGAGCAGTTCTTC. Its translation: CASSRQGSREQFF.

The chain recombines TRBV4-1 with TRBJ1-3, with TRBD1 as a possible D gene (6 bases). The germline V gene has CDR1 MGHRA and CDR2 YSYEKL. The CDR3 runs to 16 residues. V lost 2 bases to trimming and J lost 0 bases, with 11 bases between them. The CDR3 coding sequence is TGCGCCAGCAGCCAACCCGACAGGCCCTCTGGAAACACCATATATTTT. It encodes CASSQPDRPSGNTIYF.

The chain is built from TRBV6-1 and TRBJ1-5, with 7 nucleotides matching TRBD1. Germline V lookup: CDR1 MNHNS, CDR2 SASEGT. J lost 5 bases, V lost 5 bases, and 12 bases had no gene match. The CDR3 covers 16 residues. The CDR3 sequence is CASSQGQVLGHQPQHF. In DNA, the CDR3 is TGTGCCAGCAGTCAAGGACAGGTCCTAGGGCATCAGCCCCAGCATTTT.

V usage is TRBV5-6 and J usage is TRBJ1-2, with D possibly TRBD1 on 5 matching bases. Between the trimmed V and J ends, which lost 5 bases and 4 bases, there was a span of 18 bases. This CDR3 region has 15 residues. Germline assignment: CDR1 SGHDT and CDR2 YYEEEE. This CDR3 is CASSRQTSFRYGYTF. As DNA, the CDR3 is TGTGCCAGCAGTCGACAGACCTCTTTCCGCTATGGCTACACCTTC.

V gene TRBV7-9 combines with J gene TRBJ2-3; D remains ambiguous. CDR1 and CDR2 from the germline V gene are SEHNR and FQNEAQ (reference sequence). V gave up 1 base and J gave up 8 bases, with 7 bases separating them. The CDR3 extends over 12 amino acids. Written as DNA, the CDR3 is TGTGCCAGCAGCTTAGATTTGAGTACGCAGTATTTT. Protein product: CASSLDLSTQYF. The full variable domain, with the rest looked up from reference TRBV7-9 and TRBJ2-3, is DTGVSQNPRHKITKRGQNVTFRCDPISEHNRLYWYRQTLGQGPEFLTYFQNEAQLEKSRLLSDRFSAERPKGSFSTLEIQRTEQGDSAMYLCASSLDLSTQYFGPGTRLTVL.